These T cell receptor beta chains were read from a single sample in a study of T cell responses to AZD1222 COVID-19 vaccine. Profiling relied on immunoSEQ multiplex PCR, and the TCRdb table lists in-frame clones only, not all of them. The sample contains fewer than 85,000 clones, about 88% of which appear only once. The sequencing used peripheral blood, collected on day 0 of AZD1222 vaccination. Receptors were obtained from an adult in good health. The CDR3 runs from the conserved cysteine through the conserved F or W. The D gene is left open where the match is weak. Clone sizes are given selectively: once, few, many, or a class where the clone is expanded.

abundance	d_gene	v_gene	j_gene	CDR3nt	CDR3aa
once	.	TRBV20-1	TRBJ2-7	TGCAGTGCCCAGGGGGGGGACGAGCAGTACTTC	CSAQGGDEQYF
.	.	TRBV7-9	TRBJ1-5	TGTGCCAGCACCAGGGAAAATCAGCCCCAGCATTTT	CASTRENQPQHF
.	.	TRBV12-3/TRBV12-4	TRBJ2-7	TGTGCCAGCAGTTCCCGGTTCTACGAGCAGTACTTC	CASSSRFYEQYF
.	.	TRBV6-2/TRBV6-3	TRBJ2-1	TGTGCCAGCAGTCCGACAGGTGGGGGACGGGGTGAGCAGTTCTTC	CASSPTGGGRGEQFF
.	.	TRBV5-8	TRBJ2-7	TGTGCCAGCAGCTTGGTAATGACCTACGAGCAGTACTTC	CASSLVMTYEQYF
.	.	TRBV3-1/TRBV3-2	TRBJ2-7	TGTGCCAGCAGCCAAGCTATCGGCCAGGGGGGTTACGAGCAGTACTTC	CASSQAIGQGGYEQYF
.	TRBD1	TRBV19	TRBJ1-1	TGTGCCAGTAGTTTCGGACAGGGGAACACTGAAGCTTTCTTT	CASSFGQGNTEAFF
.	.	TRBV10-3	TRBJ2-1	TGTGCCATCAGTGAAGACACAGCCTCCTACAATGAGCAGTTCTTC	CAISEDTASYNEQFF
few	TRBD2	TRBV11-2	TRBJ2-7	TGTGCCAGCAGCCCCTCCCTAGCGGGAGTTCTCGACGAGCAGTACTTC	CASSPSLAGVLDEQYF
.	.	TRBV4-2	TRBJ2-2	TGTGCCAGCAGCCAAGCCTTGTCCGGGGAGCTGTTTTTT	CASSQALSGELFF
.	.	TRBV5-1	TRBJ1-2	TGCGCCAGCAGCTTGGCCGGGGGAGGGTCGGGCTATGGCTACACCTTC	CASSLAGGGSGYGYTF
.	.	TRBV6-5	TRBJ1-2	TGTGCCAGCATTGGGTTTCGCTACACCTTC	CASIGFRYTF
.	.	TRBV11-3	TRBJ1-1	TGTGCCAGCAGCCTGAACACTGAAGCTTTCTTT	CASSLNTEAFF
.	TRBD1	TRBV30	TRBJ1-1	TGTGCCTGGAGTCGCCCGGGACAGGGGAGGACTGAAGCTTTCTTT	CAWSRPGQGRTEAFF
.	.	TRBV12-3/TRBV12-4	TRBJ1-2	TGTGCCAGCAGTTTGGGGACAAACTATGGCTACACCTTC	CASSLGTNYGYTF
.	TRBD2	TRBV2	TRBJ2-7	TGTACCAGCAGTGCCTTAGGCGGGGGTTACGAGCAGTACTTC	CTSSALGGGYEQYF
.	TRBD2	TRBV29-1	TRBJ2-7	TGCAGCGTTGAAGTCAGCGGGAGTCATCCGGGCGAGCAGTACTTC	CSVEVSGSHPGEQYF
.	.	TRBV3-1/TRBV3-2	TRBJ2-7	TGTGCCAGCAGCCATTTCCTGTCCGAGCAGTACTTC	CASSHFLSEQYF
.	TRBD2	TRBV30	TRBJ2-5	TGTGCCTGGAGTGTACCGACTAGCGGGAGTGGAGAGACCCAGTACTTC	CAWSVPTSGSGETQYF
.	TRBD1	TRBV11-1	TRBJ2-7	TGTGCCAGCAGCTTTGGACAGGGATACTACGAGCAGTACTTC	CASSFGQGYYEQYF
.	.	TRBV4-1	TRBJ2-7	TGCGCCAGCAGCCAAGTGGGGAAAACCTACGAGCAGTACTTC	CASSQVGKTYEQYF
.	.	TRBV6-6	TRBJ2-3	TGTGCCAGCAGTCTAACAGGGTTTCGCACAGATACGCAGTATTTT	CASSLTGFRTDTQYF
.	.	TRBV5-1	TRBJ1-3	TGCGCCAGCAGCTTGGCACACTCTGGAAACACCATATATTTT	CASSLAHSGNTIYF
.	.	TRBV11-3	TRBJ2-4	TGTGCCAGCAGCTTATCACTAGCCAAAAACATTCAGTACTTC	CASSLSLAKNIQYF
.	.	TRBV7-9	TRBJ2-1	TGTGCCAGCAGCCTCCTCTCGGGAGTCGGCAATGAGCAGTTCTTC	CASSLLSGVGNEQFF
.	.	TRBV6-5	TRBJ2-1	TGTGCCAGCGACAGTCGGTTTGAGCAGTTCTTC	CASDSRFEQFF
.	TRBD2	TRBV5-6	TRBJ2-2	TGTGCCAGCAGCTTGGCCGTTTCGGGACTAGCGGGAAACACCGGGGAGCTGTTTTTT	CASSLAVSGLAGNTGELFF
once	.	TRBV7-2	TRBJ1-2	TGTGCCAGCAGCTTAGGGGACTATGGCTACACCTTC	CASSLGDYGYTF
.	.	TRBV5-4	TRBJ1-4	TGTGCCAGCAGCTTAAGAGGGCCTGAAAAACTGTTTTTT	CASSLRGPEKLFF
.	.	TRBV2	TRBJ2-2	TGTGCCAGCACCGAAACAAACCCGCTAGCGACAAACACCGGGGAGCTGTTTTTT	CASTETNPLATNTGELFF
.	TRBD2	TRBV7-2	TRBJ2-3	TGTGCCAGCAGCCTTAGCGGGAGGGCGGATACGCAGTATTTT	CASSLSGRADTQYF
.	.	TRBV7-2	TRBJ2-1	TGTGCCAGCAGCTTAGACAGGGTCGATGAGCAGTTCTTC	CASSLDRVDEQFF
.	.	TRBV9	TRBJ1-6	TGTGCCAGCAGCGTAGGACAGTCAGTCACTAATTCACCCCTCCACTTT	CASSVGQSVTNSPLHF
.	.	TRBV11-3	TRBJ1-1	TGTGCCAGCAGCTTAGGATCTGGGAACACTGAAGCTTTCTTT	CASSLGSGNTEAFF
.	TRBD1	TRBV5-4	TRBJ1-2	TGTGCCAGCAGCCCACAGGGGGATAACTATGGCTACACCTTC	CASSPQGDNYGYTF
.	.	TRBV11-2	TRBJ1-5	TGTGCCAGCAGCTTAGCGGGGCAGCCCCAGCATTTT	CASSLAGQPQHF
.	.	TRBV7-9	TRBJ1-6	TGTGCCAGCAGCTTAGATCGAACACCCCTCCACTTT	CASSLDRTPLHF
.	.	TRBV19	TRBJ1-3	TGTGCCAGTAGTCGAGGGGACGCCTCTGGAAACACCATATATTTT	CASSRGDASGNTIYF
.	.	TRBV7-9	TRBJ1-5	TGTGCCAGCAGCTTTGGGGTAGGGACTTATCAGCCCCAGCATTTT	CASSFGVGTYQPQHF
.	TRBD2	TRBV6-2/TRBV6-3	TRBJ2-7	TGTGCCAGCAGTGCTAGCGGGAGGGCCGACGAGCAGTACTTC	CASSASGRADEQYF
few	.	TRBV5-6	TRBJ2-7	TGTGCCAGCAGTGGGGTGGGGGACTACGAGCAGTACTTC	CASSGVGDYEQYF
once	.	TRBV19	TRBJ2-5	TGTGCCAGTAGTACGCGAGTCGGGGGGCGGTTGGAGACCCAGTACTTC	CASSTRVGGRLETQYF
few	TRBD1	TRBV4-2	TRBJ1-6	TGTGCCAGCAGCGAAGATGTGGGGAGACAGGGAACTTCACCCCTCCACTTT	CASSEDVGRQGTSPLHF
.	.	TRBV6-5	TRBJ1-3	TGTGCCAGCCGAGGCCGATCCTCTGGAAACACCATATATTTT	CASRGRSSGNTIYF
.	.	TRBV5-4	TRBJ2-1	TGTGCCAGCAGCCACCGGGACTCAAACAATGAGCAGTTCTTC	CASSHRDSNNEQFF
once	.	TRBV6-6	TRBJ1-1	TGTGCCAGCACTCTGCCCGGGACGGCGAACACTGAAGCTTTCTTT	CASTLPGTANTEAFF
.	.	TRBV11-3	TRBJ2-1	TGTGCCAGCAGCCAAAGCCCGCTAGGCAGCTCCTACAATGAGCAGTTCTTC	CASSQSPLGSSYNEQFF
.	.	TRBV3-1/TRBV3-2	TRBJ1-2	TGTGCCAGCAGCCAAGAAGTTCAGATATCGGATGGCTACACCTTC	CASSQEVQISDGYTF
.	.	TRBV18	TRBJ1-1	TGTGCCAGCTCACCTCGAAGACCGGGACACTCCAACACTGAAGCTTTCTTT	CASSPRRPGHSNTEAFF
.	TRBD1	TRBV2	TRBJ2-4	TGTGCCAGCAGGCCCGGGACAGGGGGTTTCGGGGTATCGGGAAACATTCAGTACTTC	CASRPGTGGFGVSGNIQYF
.	TRBD1	TRBV2	TRBJ1-5	TGTGCCAGCAGCTGGAAACCGGGACAGGGCAGCAATCAGCCCCAGCATTTT	CASSWKPGQGSNQPQHF
.	.	TRBV19	TRBJ2-5	TGTGCCAGTAGTATAGATGCGGGGGCCGGCTGGGAGACCCAGTACTTC	CASSIDAGAGWETQYF
.	.	TRBV10-3	TRBJ1-2	TGTGCCATCAGTGGCCTCCAGGAAGCTAACTATGGCTACACCTTC	CAISGLQEANYGYTF
.	.	TRBV30	TRBJ1-1	TGTGCCTGGTTCGGGGGGGGCATCATGGCTTTCTTT	CAWFGGGIMAFF
.	TRBD1	TRBV24-1	TRBJ2-4	TGTGCCACCAGTGACCCCGGGACAGACGACATTTGGTACTTC	CATSDPGTDDIWYF
.	.	TRBV7-9	TRBJ1-2	TGTGCCAGCAGCTACGATTTGGACGAATATGGCTACACCTTC	CASSYDLDEYGYTF
once	.	TRBV29-1	TRBJ1-1	TGCAGCTTTCGACCCTCGAACACTGAAGCTTTCTTT	CSFRPSNTEAFF
.	TRBD1	TRBV19	TRBJ1-1	TGTGCCAGTAGTATAGCAGGGGGCCGGGACACTGAAGCTTTCTTT	CASSIAGGRDTEAFF
.	TRBD1	TRBV7-9	TRBJ1-1	TGTGCCAGCAGCCCAGACAGGGCCAACACTGAAGCTTTCTTT	CASSPDRANTEAFF
.	.	TRBV7-8	TRBJ1-5	TGTGCCAGCAGCCCAGGACACGCACCCCAGCATTTT	CASSPGHAPQHF